This T cell receptor (beta chain) originates from a study of human T cells and chemical hapten exposure. On the study more broadly: An area of 2 cm by roughly 2.2 cm on upper inner arm skin received 2% DPC for sensitization.

As to time point: pre-sensitization, week 0. As for treatment: therapeutic diphenylcyclopropenone sensitization with weekly scalp DPC. Findings of the study overall: Against controls, expanded TCRs gave rise to significantly more large CDR3 similarity clusters.

V was cut by 5 bases and J by 4 bases, with 12 bases left in between. This CDR3 contains 14 residues. Attachment of unique molecular identifiers to individual cDNA molecules was performed in the library. Using its own MiXCR run on the RACE reads, TCRdb lists one record per CDR3 protein. The table lists approximately 370,000 distinct CDR3 sequences, around 5.5% of them singletons. This clonotype was detected ten times or more. What it binds is not known. The receptor comes from a woman aged 18 to 35 with alopecia areata. Some clones in this sample may be carry-over from other donors' samples. The V gene is TRBV12-3 or TRBV12-4, the J gene TRBJ1-3, with TRBD1 as a possible D gene (5 bases). Source: whole blood, taken in connection with sensitization to the hapten diphenylcyclopropenone (DPC). CDR3 nucleotides: TGTGCCAGCAGTGATAGGGGAACCGGAAACACCATATATTTT. Translated, it gives CASSDRGTGNTIYF.